These 19 T cell receptor beta chains originate from one sample sequenced in a study of early T cells in non-severe SARS-CoV-2 infection. A single record per CDR3 protein comes from TCRdb applying MiXCR to the 5' RACE reads. Among tens of thousands of distinct CDR3 sequences listed, roughly 6.1% were seen once. The sequenced material came from whole blood. These receptors came from an adult who was a healthcare worker with PCR-confirmed SARS-CoV-2 infection or an uninfected control (not recorded which).

This clonotype showed up many times. The chain couples TRBV12-3 or TRBV12-4 to TRBJ2-3; 9 positions agree with TRBD1. The CDR3 sequence is 14 residues long. Trimming took 5 bases from V and 4 from J; bases not matched to a gene: 4. This chain's CDR3 is CASSKRQGADTQYF. Written as DNA, the CDR3 is TGTGCCAGCAGTAAGAGACAGGGGGCAGATACGCAGTATTTT.

The genes are TRBV5-1 and TRBJ2-3, with D possibly matching TRBD2 (5 bases). CDR1 and CDR2 from the germline V gene are SGHRS and YFSETQ. The CDR3 runs to 16 residues. V was pared by 4 bases and J by 3 bases, with 18 bases between. For the CDR3, the DNA is TGCGCCAGCAGCGGAGTAGCGAGGAAATGGACAGATACGCAGTATTTT. Its translation: CASSGVARKWTDTQYF.

This clonotype was picked up many times. The genes are TRBV5-5 and TRBJ2-7; either TRBD1 or TRBD2 may supply D (5 bases each). V was cut by 6 bases and J by 1 base, with 11 bases left in between. Germline V gives CDR1 SGHKS, CDR2 YYEKEE (reference sequence). This CDR3 spans 13 amino acids. CDR3 residues: CASTGTRSYEQYF. In DNA form, the CDR3 reads TGTGCCAGCACCGGGACGAGATCCTACGAGCAGTACTTC.

The table lists this clonotype with many counts. V and J are TRBV12-3 or TRBV12-4 and TRBJ2-7, with TRBD2 as a possible D gene (6 bases). The V end lost 4 bases, the J end lost 2 bases, and 12 bases lay between the germline ends. CDR3 size: 14 residues. CDR3: CASSSGTAPYEQYF. The CDR3 DNA sequence: TGTGCCAGCAGTTCGGGGACTGCCCCCTACGAGCAGTACTTC.

This clonotype was observed at least ten times. This chain links TRBV7-6 with TRBJ2-3, with 11 bases fitting TRBD1. Unmatched junction bases numbered 8, after V lost 3 bases and J lost 3 bases. Per germline, CDR1 SGHVS and CDR2 FNYEAQ. This CDR3 has 17 residues. This CDR3 is CASSFIARDRGTDTQYF. Here the CDR3 DNA reads TGTGCCAGCAGCTTCATCGCGCGGGACAGGGGGACAGATACGCAGTATTTT. Full variable domain (rest looked up from reference TRBV7-6 and TRBJ2-3): GAGVSQSPRYKVTKRGQDVALRCDPISGHVSLYWYRQALGQGPEFLTYFNYEAQQDKSGLPNDRFSAERPEGSISTLTIQRTEQRDSAMYRCASSFIARDRGTDTQYFGPGTRLTVL.

The CDR3 sequence: CASSKRQKETQYF. The DNA of the CDR3 is TGTGCCAGCAGCAAACGACAGAAAGAGACCCAGTACTTC. This chain connects TRBV5-4 to TRBJ2-5, with D possibly being TRBD1 (5 bases). V lost 4 bases and J lost 3, with 10 bases in between. This CDR3 comprises 13 residues. The germline V gene encodes CDR1 SGHNT and CDR2 YYREEE (reference sequence).

In its sample, this clonotype was seen many times. V gene TRBV6-2 or TRBV6-3 combines with J gene TRBJ2-7; tentative D call: TRBD2 (7 bases). Per the germline V gene, CDR1 is MNHEY and CDR2 is SVGEGT. CDR3 length: 15 residues. The V end was cut by 2 bases, the J end by 3 bases, with 14 bases between. The DNA of the CDR3 is TGTGCCAGCAGTTACGGGGGGGCCGCACTCTACGAGCAGTACTTC. This translates into CASSYGGAALYEQYF.

Many counts were recorded for this clonotype. This chain links TRBV7-3 with TRBJ1-5; no clear D. The V end lost 4 bases, the J end lost 2 bases, and 6 bases lay between the germline ends. Germline CDR1 reads SGHTA; CDR2 reads FQGTGA. The CDR3 runs 13 residues. In nucleotides, the CDR3 is TGTGCCAGCAGCTCTTCTGGCAATCAGCCCCAGCATTTT. Translated: CASSSSGNQPQHF.

Ten or more counts support this clonotype. This sequence joins TRBV12-3 or TRBV12-4 and TRBJ2-3; 9 bases map to TRBD1. This CDR3 is built from 12 residues. Trimming cost V 6 bases and J 11 bases; bases outside gene matches: 6. The CDR3: CASRGQGVMQYF. CDR3 coding DNA: TGTGCCAGCAGGGGACAGGGCGTTATGCAGTATTTT.

Many counts were recorded for this clonotype. The chain employs TRBV9 and TRBJ2-2; D is unclear. CDR3 size: 16 residues. V lost 0 bases and J 1 base, leaving 10 bases between the germline ends. Germline CDR1 and CDR2: SGDLS and YYNGEE. The CDR3 DNA is TGTGCCAGCAGCGTAGGGTCCGCGGAGAACACCGGGGAGCTGTTTTTT. Translating it yields CASSVGSAENTGELFF.

This clonotype was detected only a few times. This chain uses TRBV19 with TRBJ1-2; D not certain. From germline, CDR1 is LNHDA and CDR2 SQIVND (reference sequence). CDR3 size: 14 residues. Trimming shortened V by 0 bases and J by 4 bases, and 9 bases separated the two germline ends. The CDR3 DNA reads as TGTGCCAGTAGTATAGATCTCTTAATCTATGGCTACACCTTC. Its protein product is CASSIDLLIYGYTF.

The table lists this clonotype with many counts. The chain has TRBV7-2 and TRBJ1-2, with 7 positions matching TRBD1. Germline assignment: CDR1 SGHTA and CDR2 FQGNSA. This CDR3 comprises 15 residues. V lost 5 bases and J lost 2; bases outside the gene matches: 8. The chain's CDR3 is CASSQTGQGNYGYTF. The DNA for the CDR3 is TGTGCCAGCAGCCAGACAGGGCAGGGAAACTATGGCTACACCTTC.

Ten or more counts support this clonotype. CDR3 in DNA: TGTGCCAGCAGCCCGGACCAAGGATTGAACACTGAAGCTTTCTTT. This encodes CASSPDQGLNTEAFF. The chain couples TRBV5-4 to TRBJ1-1; the D is unclear. Per the germline V gene, CDR1 is SGHNT and CDR2 is YYREEE (reference sequence). The CDR3 runs to 15 residues. The V end was cut by 4 bases, the J end by 0 bases, with 13 bases between.

This clonotype was recorded many times. The chain has TRBV10-3 and TRBJ1-4, with unresolved D. CDR1 is ENHRY, CDR2 SYGVKD, per germline. The CDR3 loop spans 12 amino acids. Trimming left V 1 base short and J 7 bases short, with 4 bases between. The CDR3 region is CAISELGEKLFF. In DNA form, the CDR3 reads TGTGCCATCAGTGAGTTGGGTGAAAAACTGTTTTTT.

At least ten counts were recorded for this clonotype. The chain joins TRBV20-1 to TRBJ1-1; D uncertain. The CDR3 is made up of 15 amino acids. Between the trimmed V and J ends, which lost 0 bases and 4 bases, there was a span of 15 bases. Germline lookup yields CDR1 DFQATT and CDR2 SNEGSKA (reference sequence). This CDR3 is CSAREGAGAGTEAFF. The CDR3 DNA reads TGCAGTGCTAGAGAAGGAGCGGGAGCTGGCACTGAAGCTTTCTTT.

This clonotype was picked up many times. V is TRBV12-3 or TRBV12-4 and J is TRBJ2-7; a weak D match, TRBD2 (6 bases). The ends were cut back, 6 bases at V and 6 bases at J, with 18 bases in the middle. The CDR3 totals 14 residues. CDR3 residues: CASSPGTGRREQYF. For the CDR3, the DNA is TGTGCCAGCAGCCCCGGGACTGGCCGACGCGAGCAGTACTTC.

There are many counts of this clonotype. The CDR3 loop reads CATSRDLAGHEQYF. The CDR3 DNA is TGTGCCACCAGCAGAGATTTGGCAGGGCACGAGCAGTACTTC. The chain has TRBV15 and TRBJ2-7; weak D call: TRBD1 (5 bases). The CDR3 runs 14 residues. From germline, CDR1 is LNHNV and CDR2 YYDKDF (reference sequence). The germline V and J ends were trimmed by 0 bases and 5 bases, with 11 bases remaining between them.

This clonotype came up many times. The CDR3 spells CAWTSGTGNEKLFF. CDR3 nucleotides: TGTGCCTGGACATCCGGGACAGGGAATGAAAAACTGTTTTTT. This chain uses TRBV30 with TRBJ1-4, with TRBD1 matching 9 bases. The germline gives CDR1 GTSNPN, CDR2 SVGIG (reference sequence). Trimming took 4 bases from V and 5 from J; bases not matched to a gene: 5. This CDR3 is 14 amino acids long.

This chain uses TRBV12-3 or TRBV12-4 with TRBJ2-7; D uncertain. The CDR3 is 13 amino acids. The V end lost 6 bases, the J end lost 0 bases, and 9 bases lay between the germline ends. Written as DNA, the CDR3 is TGTGCCAGCAGACGTAGGGCCTCCTACGAGCAGTACTTC. Protein: CASRRRASYEQYF.